These 24 T cell receptor beta chains came from one sample sequenced in a study of blood T cell repertoires in COVID-19. Profiled with immunoSEQ multiplex PCR; TCRdb holds only in-frame clones, not every one. The data show 250,000 or so clones, around 84% seen once. Sequenced: peripheral blood. Receptor source: a man between 40 and 49 years old who had recovered from COVID-19.

This chain joins TRBV10-3 and TRBJ1-1, with unresolved D. V was clipped by 10 bases and J by 1 base, with 4 bases between them. This CDR3 contains 10 residues. Germline V gives CDR1 ENHRY, CDR2 SYGVKD. In DNA form, the CDR3 reads TGTGCCACCGGGAACACTGAAGCTTTCTTT. Its protein is CATGNTEAFF.

This chain joins TRBV5-1 and TRBJ2-6; D possibly corresponds to TRBD2 (5 bases). The germline CDR1 and CDR2 sequences are SGHRS and YFSETQ. This CDR3 is built from 15 residues. V was trimmed by 2 bases and J by 2 bases, leaving 8 bases between them. The CDR3 coding sequence is TGCGCCAGCAGCTTAGGAGGCCCTGGGGCCAACGTCCTGACTTTC. Translation gives CASSLGGPGANVLTF.

The chain has TRBV6-2 or TRBV6-3 and TRBJ1-5; a weak D match, TRBD1 (6 bases). The V gene lost 5 bases and the J gene lost 6 bases, with 14 bases spanning the gap. Germline values: CDR1 MNHEY, CDR2 SVGEGT. The CDR3 has 14 residues. The CDR3 coding sequence is TGTGCCAGCAGTGGAGGACAGAGAATTCAGCCCCAGCATTTT. Translated: CASSGGQRIQPQHF.

The CDR3 sequence: CASSFGTGDLYSNQPQHF. CDR3 coding DNA: TGTGCCAGCAGCTTTGGGACAGGGGACCTTTATAGCAATCAGCCCCAGCATTTT. The chain uses TRBV7-9 and TRBJ1-5; 10 bases are a match to TRBD1. V lost 3 bases, J lost 0 bases, and 8 bases stayed unmatched. This CDR3 is 18 amino acids long. Germline lookup yields CDR1 SEHNR and CDR2 FQNEAQ (reference sequence).

The V and J genes are TRBV29-1 and TRBJ2-2; 11 bases line up with TRBD2. The CDR3 contains 16 residues. Germline CDR1 and CDR2: SQVTM and ANQGSEA. Trimming removed 2 bases from V and 5 bases from J; junction bases left unmatched: 7. The CDR3 sequence: CSVERLAGGGTGELFF. CDR3 DNA: TGCAGCGTTGAACGGCTAGCGGGAGGAGGGACCGGGGAGCTGTTTTTT.

The chain couples TRBV7-9 to TRBJ2-1; D might be TRBD2 (5 bases). V lost 2 bases and J 0 bases, leaving 8 bases between the germline ends. This CDR3 has 15 residues. Per the germline V gene, CDR1 is SEHNR and CDR2 is FQNEAQ (reference sequence). CDR3 sequence (DNA): TGTGCCAGCAGCTTATCCAGCGGCTCCTACAATGAGCAGTTCTTC. This gives the protein CASSLSSGSYNEQFF.

The V call is TRBV6-2 or TRBV6-3, the J call TRBJ1-5, with a possible D match to TRBD1 (5 bases). Germline V gene lookup returns CDR1 MNHEY and CDR2 SVGEGT. V was cut by 6 bases and J by 7 bases, with 13 bases left in between. CDR3 size: 13 residues. The CDR3 here is CASSLQGAQPQHF. CDR3 sequence (DNA): TGTGCCAGCAGCTTGCAGGGCGCACAGCCCCAGCATTTT.

This clone was counted many times. DNA of the CDR3: TGTGCCAGCAGTCCCTTCGGGACAGATACGCAGTATTTT. This sequence encodes CASSPFGTDTQYF. The chain couples TRBV27 to TRBJ2-3, with D unresolved. Trimming cost V 5 bases and J 3 bases, with 9 bases left between them. This CDR3 spans 13 amino acids. Germline loops: CDR1 MNHEY, CDR2 SMNVEV (reference sequence).

As regards this clone: This sample includes further DNA sequences coding for the same CDR3. This sequence joins TRBV5-1 and TRBJ2-2; 7 bases align to TRBD1. The CDR3 sequence is 16 residues long. Germline V gene lookup returns CDR1 SGHRS and CDR2 YFSETQ. J was trimmed by 1 base and V by 0 bases; bases with no gene match: 3. The CDR3: CASSLGQGGNTGELFF. The CDR3, as DNA: TGCGCCAGCAGCTTGGGACAGGGCGGGAACACCGGGGAGCTGTTTTTT.

The chain joins TRBV6-4 to TRBJ2-7; D remains unclear. Germline V lookup: CDR1 MRHNA, CDR2 SNTAGT. Trimming took 4 bases from V and 7 from J, leaving 8 bases between them. This CDR3 is 11 amino acids long. CDR3 DNA: TGTGCCAGCAGTGTTTCCGGGGAGCAGTACTTC. Translating gives CASSVSGEQYF.

The chain joins TRBV19 to TRBJ1-2, with 8 bases fitting TRBD1. Losses at the gene ends were 6 bases for V and 5 bases for J; bases not matched to a gene: 8. This CDR3 has 14 residues. Per germline, CDR1 LNHDA and CDR2 SQIVND (reference sequence). Here the CDR3 reads CASSLGQAKYGYTF. DNA of the CDR3: TGTGCCAGTAGCTTGGGACAGGCGAAATATGGCTACACCTTC.

As regards this clone: Additional DNA sequences in this sample encode the identical CDR3. V usage is TRBV9 and J usage is TRBJ2-3; D remains ambiguous. With 0 bases removed from V and 1 base from J, the gap between germline ends came to 9 bases. The germline CDR1 and CDR2 sequences are SGDLS and YYNGEE. The CDR3 contains 15 residues. The CDR3 spells CASSVVGDGTDTQYF. CDR3 coding DNA: TGTGCCAGCAGCGTAGTCGGAGATGGCACAGATACGCAGTATTTT.

This chain uses TRBV18 with TRBJ1-2; the D gene is possibly TRBD1 (6 bases). Germline CDR1 reads KGHSH; CDR2 reads LQKENI. The CDR3 has 13 amino acids. The ends were cut back, 6 bases at V and 7 bases at J, with 15 bases in the middle. The CDR3 sequence: CASSMDSLFGYTF. The CDR3 region has the DNA TGTGCCAGCTCGATGGACAGTTTGTTTGGCTACACCTTC.

The chain joins TRBV29-1 to TRBJ2-5; the match to TRBD1 covers 9 bases. CDR1 and CDR2 from the germline V gene are SQVTM and ANQGSEA. The length of the CDR3 is 15 residues. Trimming took 6 bases from V and 4 from J; bases not matched to a gene: 12. DNA for the CDR3: TGCAGCGTCGGCGCCGGGACAGGGTTGATAGAGACCCAGTACTTC. It specifies CSVGAGTGLIETQYF.

This clone has more than one count but fewer than ten. The rearrangement links TRBV19 to TRBJ1-2; D may be TRBD1 (5 bases). The CDR3 sequence is 15 residues long. Trimming cost V 5 bases and J 4 bases, with 17 bases left between them. Germline V CDR1 and CDR2: LNHDA, SQIVND (reference sequence). CDR3 loop: CASSGTGGGGYGYTF. CDR3 DNA sequence: TGTGCCAGTAGTGGAACCGGGGGTGGCGGCTATGGCTACACCTTC.

The rearrangement uses TRBV10-1 and TRBJ1-1; TRBD1 matches at 7 bases. V shed 4 bases and J 3 bases; nucleotides not matched to a gene: 5. This CDR3 contains 14 residues. Germline CDR1 is WNHNN and CDR2 is SYGVQD (reference sequence). The CDR3 loop is CASSAAGTDTEAFF. CDR3 sequence (DNA): TGCGCCAGCAGTGCCGCCGGGACAGACACTGAAGCTTTCTTT.

V usage is TRBV7-2 and J usage is TRBJ2-7, with 10 nucleotides matching TRBD1. V shed 4 bases, J shed 3 bases, and the junction held 6 bases outside the gene matches. This CDR3 has 15 residues. CDR1 SGHTA and CDR2 FQGNSA come from the germline V gene. CDR3 bases: TGTGCCAGCAGCTCGGACAGGGGGGAGCGCTACGAGCAGTACTTC. Translating it yields CASSSDRGERYEQYF. The full variable domain, with the rest looked up from reference TRBV7-2 and TRBJ2-7, is GAGVSQSPSNKVTEKGKDVELRCDPISGHTALYWYRQSLGQGLEFLIYFQGNSAPDKSGLPSDRFSAERTGGSVSTLTIQRTQQEDSAVYLCASSSDRGERYEQYFGPGTRLTVT.

This clone appeared a single time. V usage is TRBV7-2 and J usage is TRBJ1-5; D might be TRBD1 (6 bases). CDR1 SGHTA and CDR2 FQGNSA come from the germline V gene. This CDR3 spans 15 amino acids. V dropped 0 bases and J dropped 4 bases, with 10 bases sitting between them. The CDR3 is CASSLAGTNNQPQHF. The CDR3 DNA sequence: TGTGCCAGCAGCTTAGCTGGGACAAATAATCAGCCCCAGCATTTT.

This chain uses TRBV7-9 with TRBJ2-5; TRBD2 matches 7 bases. This CDR3 has 15 residues. The germline V gene has CDR1 SEHNR and CDR2 FQNEAQ (reference sequence). V trimming: 2 bases; J trimming: 3 bases; junction bases outside the gene matches: 6. CDR3 sequence reads: CASSLLTGGKETQYF. In nucleotides, the CDR3 is TGTGCCAGCAGCTTACTAACGGGGGGTAAAGAGACCCAGTACTTC.

The gene calls are TRBV5-1 and TRBJ2-1, with D maybe TRBD2 (6 bases). Trimming pared 2 bases from V and 5 bases from J, leaving 11 bases between. CDR3 length equals 14 residues. Germline assignment: CDR1 SGHRS and CDR2 YFSETQ. CDR3 in DNA: TGCGCCAGCAGCTTAAGGGACTTACACAATGAGCAGTTCTTC. Translation: CASSLRDLHNEQFF.

The chain combines TRBV9 with TRBJ2-7, with no clear D. The CDR3 has 14 amino acids. V gave up 1 base and J gave up 0 bases, with 8 bases separating them. The germline V gene has CDR1 SGDLS and CDR2 YYNGEE. Here the CDR3 reads CASSVTASSYEQYF. CDR3 DNA sequence: TGTGCCAGCAGCGTAACAGCCAGCTCCTACGAGCAGTACTTC.

The V call is TRBV2, the J call TRBJ2-7, with TRBD1 as a possible D gene (5 bases). The V end lost 7 bases, the J end lost 6 bases, and 16 bases lay between the germline ends. CDR3 length: 13 amino acids. Germline V gene sequence: CDR1 SNHLY, CDR2 FYNNEI. CDR3 residues: CASTQGIRSEQYF. Written as DNA, the CDR3 is TGTGCCAGCACCCAGGGTATTCGGAGCGAGCAGTACTTC.

The rearrangement links TRBV4-1 to TRBJ2-2; 7 nucleotides line up with TRBD2. Trimming at V came to 4 bases and at J to 0 bases, leaving 2 bases not matched to a gene. CDR3 length: 15 residues. Looked up from germline, CDR1 is MGHRA and CDR2 is YSYEKL. The CDR3 DNA reads as TGCGCCAGCAGCCCAGCGGGGACGAACACCGGGGAGCTGTTTTTT. This sequence encodes CASSPAGTNTGELFF.

The chain couples TRBV12-1 to TRBJ2-5; TRBD2, as called in the table, went unchecked against the DNA. TRBV12-1 is marked as a pseudogene. CDR3 length equals 18 residues. CDR3 in DNA: TGTGCCAGCAGCTTTGGGCTAATTGCGGGCGCGGAGGCGGAGACCCAGTACTTC. Translated: CASSFGLIAGAEAETQYF.